These T cell receptor beta chains were read from a single sample in a study of control samples from healthy donors and cancer patients. Generated by immunoSEQ multiplex PCR, the TCRdb table keeps only in-frame clones and is missing some. The sample carries 95,000 to 130,000 clones, around 89% recorded once. What was sequenced was PBMCs. These receptor sequences come from a woman aged 45 to 65 with colorectal cancer. Both conserved end residues are part of each CDR3. A D gene is named only where the DNA matches it firmly. Clone sizes are given selectively: once, few, many, or a class where the clone is expanded.

clone size	D gene	V gene	J gene	CDR3 protein	CDR3 DNA
NA	NA	TRBV3-1/TRBV3-2	TRBJ2-1	CASSQDSREQFF	TGTGCCAGCAGCCAAGATTCTCGAGAGCAGTTCTTC
NA	TRBD1	TRBV18	TRBJ1-1	CASGQGNTEAFF	TGTGCCAGCGGACAGGGGAACACTGAAGCTTTCTTT
NA	NA	TRBV11-2	TRBJ1-1	CASSYQRRSEAFF	TGTGCCAGCAGCTACCAACGGCGTTCTGAAGCTTTCTTT
NA	NA	TRBV5-1	TRBJ2-5	CASSLDVGDETQYF	TGCGCCAGCAGCTTGGACGTGGGGGATGAGACCCAGTACTTC
few	NA	TRBV2	TRBJ2-2	CASNRERWNTGELFF	TGTGCCAGCAACAGGGAAAGATGGAACACCGGGGAGCTGTTTTTT
NA	TRBD1	TRBV27	TRBJ1-3	CASSSGQGNTIYF	TGTGCCAGCAGTTCGGGACAGGGAAACACCATATATTTT
NA	NA	TRBV5-1	TRBJ2-3	CASSLAGTDTQYF	TGCGCCAGCAGCTTGGCCGGCACAGATACGCAGTATTTT
NA	NA	TRBV29-1	TRBJ1-1	CSVGYDIRGRAFF	TGCAGCGTGGGTTACGACATCCGAGGTAGAGCTTTCTTT
few	NA	TRBV7-2	TRBJ1-5	CASSLVAQPQHF	TGTGCCAGCAGCTTAGTAGCACAGCCCCAGCATTTT
once	NA	TRBV7-9	TRBJ1-4	CASSLGTSRAEKLFF	TGTGCCAGCAGCTTAGGGACATCCCGGGCGGAAAAACTGTTTTTT
NA	TRBD1	TRBV9	TRBJ2-7	CASSPTPGQAHYEQYF	TGTGCCAGCAGCCCTACACCCGGACAGGCACACTACGAGCAGTACTTC
NA	NA	TRBV5-4	TRBJ1-1	CASRQGLKNTEAFF	TGTGCCAGCAGGCAGGGACTTAAGAACACTGAAGCTTTCTTT
NA	TRBD1	TRBV6-5	TRBJ1-3	CASSYRGQGPGDTIYF	TGTGCCAGCAGCTACAGGGGACAGGGGCCTGGAGACACCATATATTTT
NA	NA	TRBV19	TRBJ2-7	CASSIVRDSHEQYF	TGTGCCAGTAGTATAGTGAGGGATTCCCACGAGCAGTACTTC
once	NA	TRBV28	TRBJ2-5	CASSTSTGPQETQYF	TGTGCCAGCAGTACCTCGACAGGCCCTCAAGAGACCCAGTACTTC
few	NA	TRBV6-5	TRBJ1-5	CASRVAMGNQPQHF	TGTGCCAGCAGGGTCGCTATGGGCAATCAGCCCCAGCATTTT
NA	NA	TRBV3-1/TRBV3-2	TRBJ1-3	CASSPPPRARAGNTIYF	TGTGCCAGCAGCCCACCCCCCCGGGCACGGGCTGGAAACACCATATATTTT
NA	NA	TRBV7-2	TRBJ2-7	CASSSLSYEQYF	TGTGCCAGCAGCTCACTCTCCTACGAGCAGTACTTC
NA	TRBD1	TRBV7-2	TRBJ1-2	CASSLDGTGASGYTF	TGTGCCAGCAGCTTAGATGGGACAGGGGCTTCCGGCTACACCTTC
NA	NA	TRBV11-2	TRBJ1-6	CASSLEGAGHSPLHF	TGTGCCAGCAGCTTAGAAGGAGCAGGGCATTCACCCCTCCACTTT
NA	NA	TRBV30	TRBJ2-1	CAWRRRGTHPWQFF	TGTGCCTGGAGGAGGAGAGGGACTCACCCATGGCAGTTCTTC
NA	NA	TRBV27	TRBJ2-7	CASSFGPARTLSYEQYF	TGTGCCAGCAGTTTTGGCCCCGCGAGGACTCTCTCCTACGAGCAGTACTTC
NA	NA	TRBV20-1	TRBJ1-1	CSARGDTEAFF	TGCAGTGCCAGGGGAGACACTGAAGCTTTCTTT
NA	TRBD1	TRBV25-1	TRBJ2-7	CASSAHRGNSYEQYF	TGTGCCAGCAGTGCCCACAGGGGAAACTCCTACGAGCAGTACTTC
NA	NA	TRBV28	TRBJ1-5	CASSNPEDNQPQHF	TGTGCCAGCAGTAACCCAGAGGACAATCAGCCCCAGCATTTT
NA	TRBD2	TRBV13	TRBJ2-1	CASSLNAGLAGVEQFF	TGTGCCAGCAGCTTAAACGCGGGACTAGCGGGAGTAGAGCAGTTCTTC
NA	NA	TRBV5-6	TRBJ2-5	CASSFRGEETQYF	TGTGCCAGCAGCTTCAGGGGGGAAGAGACCCAGTACTTC
few	NA	TRBV6-2/TRBV6-3	TRBJ2-7	CASSYLGGGEQYF	TGTGCCAGCAGTTACCTCGGGGGTGGCGAGCAGTACTTC
NA	NA	TRBV6-5	TRBJ2-7	CASMRDREGYEQYF	TGTGCCAGCATGAGAGACAGGGAGGGTTACGAGCAGTACTTC
NA	NA	TRBV27	TRBJ1-6	CASSFREGRNSPLHF	TGTGCCAGCAGTTTCCGAGAGGGGAGGAATTCACCCCTCCACTTT
NA	NA	TRBV18	TRBJ1-2	CASSPSPGSNGYTF	TGTGCCAGCTCCCCCTCCCCCGGGTCCAATGGCTACACCTTC
NA	NA	TRBV5-6	TRBJ2-1	CASSWGTNEQFF	TGTGCCAGCAGCTGGGGAACGAATGAGCAGTTCTTC
NA	TRBD2	TRBV7-9	TRBJ2-2	CASSRTRLAGGQSTGELFF	TGTGCCAGCAGTCGCACTCGACTAGCGGGGGGGCAGAGCACCGGGGAGCTGTTTTTT
once	NA	TRBV5-5	TRBJ1-2	CASSLEPTPVGYGYTF	TGTGCCAGCAGCTTGGAGCCAACACCCGTGGGCTATGGCTACACCTTC
NA	TRBD1	TRBV5-1	TRBJ1-2	CASSLTGQGGYTF	TGCGCCAGCAGCTTAACAGGACAGGGGGGCTACACCTTC
NA	TRBD2	TRBV5-1	TRBJ2-7	CASSGRGVPNDEQYF	TGCGCCAGCAGCGGACGGGGGGTGCCTAATGACGAGCAGTACTTC
NA	NA	TRBV5-5	TRBJ2-2	CASSFAARITNTGELFF	TGTGCCAGCAGCTTCGCGGCCAGGATAACGAACACCGGGGAGCTGTTTTTT
NA	TRBD2	TRBV4-1	TRBJ2-1	CASSPRYVAGGLYEQFF	TGCGCCAGCAGTCCAAGATACGTAGCGGGAGGGCTCTATGAGCAGTTCTTC
few	NA	TRBV28	TRBJ2-7	CASSASSYEQYF	TGTGCCAGCAGCGCCAGCTCCTACGAGCAGTACTTC
NA	NA	TRBV19	TRBJ1-5	CASSIVPGEMPQHF	TGTGCCAGTAGTATAGTCCCCGGGGAAATGCCCCAGCATTTT
NA	NA	TRBV5-6	TRBJ2-5	CASSFVGETQYF	TGTGCCAGCAGCTTTGTTGGGGAGACCCAGTACTTC
NA	TRBD2	TRBV5-1	TRBJ2-5	CASSAGLQETQYF	TGCGCCAGCAGCGCGGGACTACAAGAGACCCAGTACTTC
NA	NA	TRBV2	TRBJ2-7	CASSASRYGLYEQYF	TGTGCCAGCAGTGCCTCAAGGTACGGGCTTTACGAGCAGTACTTC
NA	NA	TRBV7-9	TRBJ1-4	CASSYPGPRNEKLFF	TGTGCCAGCAGCTACCCGGGACCGCGTAATGAAAAACTGTTTTTT
NA	TRBD2	TRBV6-5	TRBJ2-5	CASSYGEAGGTDTQYF	TGTGCCAGCAGTTACGGAGAAGCGGGGGGAACAGACACCCAGTACTTC
NA	TRBD1	TRBV2	TRBJ1-4	CASRYKFRDSEKLFF	TGTGCCAGCAGATACAAGTTCCGGGACAGCGAAAAACTGTTTTTT
NA	NA	TRBV19	TRBJ1-5	CASSPPLGRYQPQHF	TGTGCCAGTAGTCCCCCCCTCGGACGTTATCAGCCCCAGCATTTT
NA	TRBD1	TRBV6-6	TRBJ1-5	CASSPTGRSNQPQHF	TGTGCCAGCAGTCCGACAGGGAGGAGCAATCAGCCCCAGCATTTT
NA	NA	TRBV19	TRBJ2-7	CASSIKLMGEQYF	TGTGCCAGTAGTATAAAACTCATGGGCGAGCAGTACTTC
NA	NA	TRBV19	TRBJ2-7	CASSLSRTETYEQYF	TGTGCCAGTAGTCTCTCTCGGACAGAGACCTACGAGCAGTACTTC
NA	NA	TRBV6-4	TRBJ2-7	CASSVNPSDYEQYF	TGTGCCAGCAGTGTAAATCCTTCCGACTACGAGCAGTACTTC
NA	NA	TRBV19	TRBJ1-1	CASSIDSVGNTEAFF	TGTGCCAGTAGTATAGATTCGGTGGGGAACACTGAAGCTTTCTTT
NA	NA	TRBV5-1	TRBJ1-4	CASSPTGNEKLFF	TGCGCCAGCAGCCCAACAGGAAATGAAAAACTGTTTTTT
few	NA	TRBV7-8	TRBJ2-5	CASSLVDMRETQYF	TGTGCCAGCAGCTTGGTGGACATGAGGGAGACCCAGTACTTC
NA	TRBD1	TRBV19	TRBJ1-5	CASSNVAGQGFYQPQHF	TGTGCCAGTAGTAATGTTGCGGGACAGGGCTTCTATCAGCCCCAGCATTTT